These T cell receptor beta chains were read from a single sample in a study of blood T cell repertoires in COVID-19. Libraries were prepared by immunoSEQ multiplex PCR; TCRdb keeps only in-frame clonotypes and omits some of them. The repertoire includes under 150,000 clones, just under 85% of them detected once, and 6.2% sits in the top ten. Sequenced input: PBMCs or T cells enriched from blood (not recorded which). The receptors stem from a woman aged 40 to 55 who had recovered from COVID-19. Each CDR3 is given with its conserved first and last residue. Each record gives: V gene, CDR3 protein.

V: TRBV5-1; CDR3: CASALGLAGNEQFF
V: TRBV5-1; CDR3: CASSLTGGGGYTF
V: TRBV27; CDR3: CASRPGGQPQETQYF
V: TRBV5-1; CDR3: CASSTGQRTDTQYF
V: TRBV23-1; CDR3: CASSQGQLSPYSGNTIYF
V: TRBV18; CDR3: CASSRDRAYEQYF
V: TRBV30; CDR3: CAWSSTSYEQYF
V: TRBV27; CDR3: CASSTRTGVVVDF
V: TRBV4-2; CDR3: CASRRSGSRYNEQFF
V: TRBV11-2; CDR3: CASSLDVGGTIPLYEQYF
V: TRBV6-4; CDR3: CASGTSGGPHNEQFF
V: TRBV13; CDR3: CASSLFPSAGLAGGRSSYNEQFF
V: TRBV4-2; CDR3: CASSQIGENTEAFF
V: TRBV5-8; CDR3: CASTRTGYNEKLFF
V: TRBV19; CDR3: CASSIAGYSNQPQHF
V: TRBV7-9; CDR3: CASSRVALAPNEKLFF
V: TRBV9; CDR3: CASSVAQGGRGEQFF
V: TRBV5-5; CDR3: CASSERTYGYTF
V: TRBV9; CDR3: CASSTLAGGSYNEQFF
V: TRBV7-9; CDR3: CASSLADLGTETNYGYTF
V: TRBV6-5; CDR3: CASRIGTGNAFF
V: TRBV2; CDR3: CASRRQGANTEAFF
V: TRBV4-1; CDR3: CASSQGGNREEQYF
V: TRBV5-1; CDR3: CASSLDRARNTEAFF
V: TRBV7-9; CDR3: CASSLAGTSADEQFF
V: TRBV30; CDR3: CAWSGPLPGQGISQPQHF
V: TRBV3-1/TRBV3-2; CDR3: CASSRGQAEAFF
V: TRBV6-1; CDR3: CASSGLGGQYSGNTIYF
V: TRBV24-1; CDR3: CATSPQGQYF
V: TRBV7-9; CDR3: CASSGDTAFF
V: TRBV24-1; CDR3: CATSDLPRRTQYF
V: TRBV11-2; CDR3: CASSLESAAHYGYTF
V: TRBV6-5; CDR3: CASSLVHGTPNQPQHF
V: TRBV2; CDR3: CASSEGFLSGGAGETQYF
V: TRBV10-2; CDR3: CASRDRGNEKLFF
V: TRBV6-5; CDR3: CASRSSYEQYF
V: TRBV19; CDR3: CASSTTGLGEQFF
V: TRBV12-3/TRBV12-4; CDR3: CASSLGQGSEYTF
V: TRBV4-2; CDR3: CASSPSEWDTQYF
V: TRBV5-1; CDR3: CASSPGTSGPASYEQYF
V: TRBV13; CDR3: CASSLTGGHEKLFF